This T cell receptor beta chain was obtained from a study of long-term antiretroviral therapy in people with HIV. Study-level findings and limits: HIV repertoires spanned tighter CDR3 length ranges than controls did.

The assay, immunoSEQ v3.0, was run at survey level. Data came from immunoSEQ multiplex PCR; TCRdb stores just in-frame clones and leaves some out. The table shows 8,000 to 10,000 clones, with approximately 75% occurring only once. Remarks on this clone: Its cognate antigen is unknown.

CDR3 length: 16 residues. The germline V gene encodes CDR1 SGHDT and CDR2 YYEEEE. V was pared by 4 bases and J by 2 bases, with 17 bases between. This sample comprised unsorted PBMCs, obtained 0.7 years after starting antiretroviral therapy. The receptor's source is a man aged 35 to 55 with HIV. The V and J genes are TRBV5-6 and TRBJ2-3; no firm D call. The CDR3 DNA reads as TGTGCCAGCAGCCTCCTCCCCGCGCCGTACACAGATACGCAGTATTTT. This encodes CASSLLPAPYTDTQYF.